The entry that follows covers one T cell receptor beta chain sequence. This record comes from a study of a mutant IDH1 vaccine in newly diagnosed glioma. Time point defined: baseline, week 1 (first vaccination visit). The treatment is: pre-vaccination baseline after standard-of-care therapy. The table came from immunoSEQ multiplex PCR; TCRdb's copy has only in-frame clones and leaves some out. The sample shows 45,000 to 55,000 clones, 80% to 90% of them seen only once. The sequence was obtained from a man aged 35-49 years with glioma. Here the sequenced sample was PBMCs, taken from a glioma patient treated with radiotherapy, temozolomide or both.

CDR3 bases: TGCGCCAGCAGCTTAGGCCTGGACACAGATACGCAGTATTTT. Translating gives CASSLGLDTDTQYF. The rearrangement uses TRBV5-1 and TRBJ2-3; D not resolved. The V gene lost 2 bases and the J gene lost 2 bases, with 9 bases spanning the gap. This CDR3 is 14 amino acids long. Germline V gene sequence: CDR1 SGHRS, CDR2 YFSETQ.